This T cell receptor beta chain appears in the sequencing data of a study of T-cell reconstitution after alpha-beta-depleted transplantation in children. The TCRbeta library was prepared with unique molecular identifiers. A single record per CDR3 protein comes from TCRdb applying MiXCR to the PCR reads. The sample holds about 480,000 distinct CDR3 sequences, about 12% seen once. This clonotype has a handful of counts. This CDR3 region has 12 residues. CDR1 and CDR2 from the germline V gene are GTSNPN and SVGIG (reference sequence). Trimming cost V 8 bases and J 11 bases, with 21 bases left between them.

V usage is TRBV30 and J usage is TRBJ1-1; no firm D call. The sequencing used PBMCs from the stem cell graft donor, collected from the stem cell graft. The clonotype comes from a human donor who donated a stem cell graft to a child with combined immunodeficiency. The CDR3 region is CALFSLPQGAFF. The DNA of the CDR3 is TGTGCCCTCTTCTCCCTCCCTCAAGGGGCTTTCTTT.